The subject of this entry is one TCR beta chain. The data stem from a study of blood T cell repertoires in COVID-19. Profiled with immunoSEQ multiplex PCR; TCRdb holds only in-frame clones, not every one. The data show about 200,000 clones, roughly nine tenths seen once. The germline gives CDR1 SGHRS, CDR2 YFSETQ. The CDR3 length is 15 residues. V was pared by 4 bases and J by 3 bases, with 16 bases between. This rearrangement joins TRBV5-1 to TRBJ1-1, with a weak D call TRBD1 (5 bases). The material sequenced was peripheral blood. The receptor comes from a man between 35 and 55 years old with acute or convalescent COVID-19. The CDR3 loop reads CASSLVGGGDTEAFF. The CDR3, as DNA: TGCGCCAGCAGCCTGGTTGGGGGAGGGGACACTGAAGCTTTCTTT.